Sequencing of this T cell receptor beta chain was carried out in a study of post-analysis software for immune sequencing data. The library was made from cDNA and included unique molecular identifiers. Using its own MiXCR run on the PCR reads, TCRdb lists one record per CDR3 protein. The sample holds a few hundred thousand distinct CDR3 sequences, less than 40% seen once. Within the sample, this clonotype is medium-sized. Its antigen remains unknown. The CDR3 is made up of 14 amino acids. The germline V gene encodes CDR1 DFQATT and CDR2 SNEGSKA (reference sequence). Trimming cost V 5 bases and J 5 bases; bases outside gene matches: 12. Study-wide results and limits: Compared with controls, patients had more of about 5 TRBV segments, including TRBV5-6, TRBV5-1 and TRBV20-1.

The sample consisted of blood. The TCR comes from a girl aged 10-17 years with multiple sclerosis. This chain links TRBV20-1 with TRBJ2-7; 7 nucleotides agree with TRBD1. The CDR3 coding sequence is TGCAGTGCTGCGGTTTTACAGGGGAACCACGAGCAGTACTTC. Protein product: CSAAVLQGNHEQYF.